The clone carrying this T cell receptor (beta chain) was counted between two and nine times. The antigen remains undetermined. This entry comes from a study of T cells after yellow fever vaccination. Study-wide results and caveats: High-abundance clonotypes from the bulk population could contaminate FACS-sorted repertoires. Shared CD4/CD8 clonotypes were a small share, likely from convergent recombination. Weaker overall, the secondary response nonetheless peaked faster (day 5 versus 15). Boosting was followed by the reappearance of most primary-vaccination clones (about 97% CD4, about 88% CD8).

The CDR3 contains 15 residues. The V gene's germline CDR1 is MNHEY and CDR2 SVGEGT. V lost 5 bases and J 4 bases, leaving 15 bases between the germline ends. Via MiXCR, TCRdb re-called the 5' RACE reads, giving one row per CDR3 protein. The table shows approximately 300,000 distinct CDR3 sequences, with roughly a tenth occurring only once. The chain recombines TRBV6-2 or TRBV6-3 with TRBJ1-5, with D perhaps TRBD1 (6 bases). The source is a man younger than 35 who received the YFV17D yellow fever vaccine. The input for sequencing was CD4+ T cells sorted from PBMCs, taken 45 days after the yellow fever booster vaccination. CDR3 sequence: CASSDPQGGNQPQHF. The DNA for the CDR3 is TGTGCCAGCAGTGACCCTCAAGGGGGGAATCAGCCCCAGCATTTT.